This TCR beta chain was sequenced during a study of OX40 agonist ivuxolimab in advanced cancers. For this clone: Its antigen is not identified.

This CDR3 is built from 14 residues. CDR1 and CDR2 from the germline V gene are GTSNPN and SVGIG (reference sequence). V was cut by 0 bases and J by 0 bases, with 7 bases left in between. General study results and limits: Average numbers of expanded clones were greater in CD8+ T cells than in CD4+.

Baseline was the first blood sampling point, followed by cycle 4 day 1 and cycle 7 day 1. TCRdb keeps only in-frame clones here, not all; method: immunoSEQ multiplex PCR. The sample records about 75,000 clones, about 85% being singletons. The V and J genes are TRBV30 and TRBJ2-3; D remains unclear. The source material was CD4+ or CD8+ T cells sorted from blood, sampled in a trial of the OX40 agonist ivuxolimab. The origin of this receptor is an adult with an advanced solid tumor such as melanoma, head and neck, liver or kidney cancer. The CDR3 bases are TGTGCCTGGAGTGTACGGGCAAGCACAGATACGCAGTATTTT. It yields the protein CAWSVRASTDTQYF.